Below are 5 T cell receptor beta chains sequenced from a single sample in a study of blood T cell repertoires in COVID-19. The table came from immunoSEQ multiplex PCR; TCRdb's copy has only in-frame clones and leaves some out. The table records around 300,000 clones, around 88% of them present only once. The sample was PBMCs or T cells enriched from blood (not recorded which). Source of these receptors: a woman between 35 and 50 years old who had recovered from COVID-19.

The rearrangement links TRBV7-2 to TRBJ2-3, with D tentatively TRBD1 (7 bases). The CDR3 has 17 amino acids. Trimming shortened V by 5 bases and J by 3 bases, and 21 bases separated the two germline ends. Germline V gives CDR1 SGHTA, CDR2 FQGNSA. The CDR3: CASSPRGVASRTDTQYF. CDR3 coding DNA: TGTGCCAGCAGCCCCAGGGGGGTAGCGAGCCGAACAGATACGCAGTATTTT.

This clone was counted a single time. The V and J genes are TRBV25-1 and TRBJ2-2; the match to TRBD1 covers 8 bases. Germline V lookup: CDR1 MGHDK, CDR2 SYGVNS. CDR3 length equals 15 residues. V lost 5 bases and J lost 5; bases outside the gene matches: 7. The CDR3, as DNA: TGTGCCAGCAGTAGCAGGACAGGGAGAACCGGGGAGCTGTTTTTT. Protein product: CASSSRTGRTGELFF.

The chain joins TRBV9 to TRBJ2-7; TRBD2 matches at 10 bases. CDR1 and CDR2 from the germline V gene are SGDLS and YYNGEE. The CDR3 covers 15 residues. The J segment lost 2 bases and the V segment lost 0 bases, leaving 2 bases of the junction unmatched. The CDR3 is CASSVGSGRAYEQYF. CDR3 nucleotide sequence: TGTGCCAGCAGCGTAGGAAGCGGGAGGGCCTACGAGCAGTACTTC.

The V call is TRBV19, the J call TRBJ2-3; TRBD2 aligns across 11 bases. The V gene's germline CDR1 is LNHDA and CDR2 SQIVND (reference sequence). The CDR3 loop spans 14 amino acids. V was pared by 7 bases and J by 3 bases, with 3 bases of the junction left unmatched. CDR3 nucleotides: TGTGCCAGTAAGACTAGCGGGATAACAGATACGCAGTATTTT. Protein: CASKTSGITDTQYF.

The chain carries TRBV28 and TRBJ1-5, with a tentative D call TRBD1 (6 bases). The V gene lost 5 bases and the J gene lost 7 bases, with 15 bases spanning the gap. CDR1 is MDHEN and CDR2 is SYDVKM in the germline V gene. The CDR3 consists of 14 residues. This CDR3 is CASSPPRQAQPQHF. CDR3 coding DNA: TGTGCCAGCAGTCCACCCCGACAGGCACAGCCCCAGCATTTT.